This passage covers 10 T cell receptor beta chains from one sample sequenced in a study of human T cells and chemical hapten exposure. From the RACE reads, TCRdb called clonotypes with MiXCR, one entry per CDR3 protein. The top ten clones hold approximately 5.4% of a sample with about 400,000 distinct CDR3 sequences, just under 6.5% of them seen once. Time point specified: patch test 2, 6 weeks after DPC sensitization. Treatment defined: therapeutic diphenylcyclopropenone sensitization with weekly scalp DPC. The sequenced sample was whole blood, obtained in connection with sensitization to the hapten diphenylcyclopropenone (DPC). All receptors derive from a woman between 18 and 29 years old with alopecia areata. Some clones in this sample may be carry-over from other donors' samples.

This clonotype was recorded a few times. The V gene is TRBV7-8, the J gene TRBJ2-1, with D possibly being TRBD2 (6 bases). The germline gives CDR1 SGHVS, CDR2 FQNEAQ. The CDR3 has 14 amino acids. V lost 2 bases and J 8 bases, leaving 13 bases between the germline ends. The CDR3 is CASSLWDGGDEQFF. CDR3 in DNA: TGTGCCAGCAGCTTATGGGACGGCGGGGATGAGCAGTTCTTC.

This clonotype showed up many times. The V and J genes are TRBV20-1 and TRBJ1-1; no clear D. V lost 3 bases to trimming and J lost 1 base, with 15 bases between them. There are 15 residues in the CDR3. Germline V CDR1 and CDR2: DFQATT, SNEGSKA (reference sequence). The CDR3: CSASDSLRANTEAFF. The CDR3 DNA reads TGCAGTGCTAGTGACTCACTGCGAGCGAACACTGAAGCTTTCTTT.

CDR3 protein: CASSYPGQETQYF. In DNA form, the CDR3 reads TGTGCCAGCAGTTACCCAGGGCAAGAGACCCAGTACTTC. The gene calls are TRBV6-5 and TRBJ2-5; D may be TRBD1 (5 bases). Trimming took off 2 bases at V and 2 bases at J, with 6 bases between the two ends. CDR3 length equals 13 residues. Germline V gene lookup returns CDR1 MNHEY and CDR2 SVGAGI.

The V call is TRBV18, the J call TRBJ1-2; 7 bases align to TRBD1. In germline, CDR1 is KGHSH, CDR2 LQKENI. CDR3 size: 14 residues. The ends lost 6 bases at V and 3 bases at J; junction bases unmatched: 7. This CDR3 reads CASSPTGSDYGYTF. The CDR3 DNA is TGTGCCAGCTCTCCGACAGGGAGCGACTATGGCTACACCTTC.

This clonotype has ten or more counts. The chain has TRBV18 and TRBJ1-5; 10 bases agree with TRBD1. From germline, CDR1 is KGHSH and CDR2 LQKENI. With V trimmed by 4 bases and J by 4 bases, 10 bases remained unmatched. The CDR3 consists of 17 residues. As DNA, the CDR3 is TGTGCCAGCTCACGTACCGCCGGGACAGGGGTTAATCAGCCCCAGCATTTT. Translation gives CASSRTAGTGVNQPQHF.

This clonotype was recorded at least ten times. This chain joins TRBV7-2 and TRBJ1-2, with TRBD1 as a possible D gene (6 bases). The CDR3 has 15 amino acids. Trimming pared 1 base from V and 4 bases from J, leaving 13 bases between. Germline CDR1 and CDR2: SGHTA and FQGNSA. The CDR3 here is CASSLGGGQGYGYTF. CDR3 DNA sequence: TGTGCCAGCAGCTTAGGCGGGGGCCAGGGCTATGGCTACACCTTC.

In this sample, this clonotype turned up many times. The chain recombines TRBV15 with TRBJ1-2, with D perhaps TRBD1 (6 bases). This CDR3 has 14 amino acids. The ends were cut back, 5 bases at V and 4 bases at J, with 14 bases in the middle. Germline V lookup: CDR1 LNHNV, CDR2 YYDKDF (reference sequence). The CDR3 region has the DNA TGTGCCACCAGCCCCCGGGACACCTTCTATGGCTACACCTTC. It translates to CATSPRDTFYGYTF.

The table lists this clonotype with a few counts. CDR3 bases: TGTGCCAGCAGTTCTTATACGACAGGGCTCGGTTCACCCCTCCACTTT. Translation gives CASSSYTTGLGSPLHF. The gene calls are TRBV27 and TRBJ1-6; TRBD1 agrees at 7 bases. V was pared by 4 bases and J by 9 bases, with 12 bases of the junction left unmatched. Germline V gene data show CDR1 as MNHEY and CDR2 as SMNVEV (reference sequence). The CDR3 is made up of 16 amino acids.

This clonotype occurred a few times. J is TRBJ1-1 and V is TRBV18, with 9 bases fitting TRBD1. V gave up 3 bases and J gave up 4 bases; unmatched junction bases: 6. Germline lookup yields CDR1 KGHSH and CDR2 LQKENI. This CDR3 is built from 15 residues. CDR3 amino acids: CASSPPGQGVTEAFF. For the CDR3, the DNA is TGTGCCAGCTCACCCCCGGGACAGGGTGTCACTGAAGCTTTCTTT.

This chain uses TRBV9 with TRBJ2-3, with 9 positions matching TRBD1. The length of the CDR3 is 15 residues. Germline CDR1 reads SGDLS; CDR2 reads YYNGEE. Trimming took 3 bases from V and 0 from J; bases not matched to a gene: 2. The CDR3 DNA reads as TGTGCCAGCAGCGCACAGGGGGCAAGCACAGATACGCAGTATTTT. This translates into CASSAQGASTDTQYF.